Listed below are T cell receptor beta chains from one sample, sequenced in a study of cytomegalovirus exposure and HLA in healthy donors. Repertoires were generated with immunoSEQ multiplex PCR, while TCRdb's copy carries only in-frame clones and drops some. In the table there are 150,000 to 160,000 clones, approximately 74% of which are singletons. Material: PBMCs. Receptor source: a man aged 18 to 29 in good health and CMV-seronegative. Each CDR3 is given with its conserved first and last residue. D genes are given only for firm matches. Not every row has a clone size; where given, it reads once, few, many or a size class.

cdr3_aa: CASRDRGDGYTF
cdr3_nt: TGTGCCAGCAGGGACAGGGGAGACGGCTACACCTTC
v_call: TRBV2
j_call: TRBJ1-2
d_call: TRBD1
clone_size: NA

cdr3_aa: CASSRTGWTEAFF
cdr3_nt: TGTGCCAGCAGCAGGACAGGGTGGACTGAAGCTTTCTTT
v_call: TRBV5-6
j_call: TRBJ1-1
d_call: TRBD1
clone_size: NA

cdr3_aa: CASSPAAGQGANGELFF
cdr3_nt: TGTGCCAGCAGCCCGGCGGCGGGACAGGGGGCTAATGGGGAGCTGTTTTTT
v_call: TRBV5-4
j_call: TRBJ2-2
d_call: TRBD1
clone_size: NA

cdr3_aa: CASSLTTGLAGETQYF
cdr3_nt: TGTGCCAGCAGCTTAACTACGGGACTAGCGGGGGAAACGCAGTATTTT
v_call: TRBV7-3
j_call: TRBJ2-3
d_call: TRBD2
clone_size: NA

cdr3_aa: CASSYEAYGYTF
cdr3_nt: TGTGCCAGCAGCTATGAGGCGTATGGCTACACCTTC
v_call: TRBV6-1
j_call: TRBJ1-2
d_call: NA
clone_size: NA

cdr3_aa: CASSLDPSDEQFF
cdr3_nt: TGTGCCAGCAGCTTGGACCCCTCAGATGAGCAGTTCTTC
v_call: TRBV5-4
j_call: TRBJ2-1
d_call: NA
clone_size: NA

cdr3_aa: CAWGGQGTEAFF
cdr3_nt: TGTGCCTGGGGGGGACAGGGCACTGAAGCTTTCTTT
v_call: TRBV30
j_call: TRBJ1-1
d_call: TRBD1
clone_size: few

cdr3_aa: CASSPLERPVYGYTF
cdr3_nt: TGTGCCAGCAGTCCACTTGAGAGGCCCGTCTATGGCTACACCTTC
v_call: TRBV27
j_call: TRBJ1-2
d_call: NA
clone_size: NA

cdr3_aa: CASRDRVLYEQYF
cdr3_nt: TGTGCCAGCAGGGACAGAGTCTTATACGAGCAGTACTTC
v_call: TRBV25-1
j_call: TRBJ2-7
d_call: NA
clone_size: NA

cdr3_aa: CASSRRTGVERGYTF
cdr3_nt: TGTGCCAGCAGCCGAAGGACAGGGGTAGAGCGTGGCTACACCTTC
v_call: TRBV7-2
j_call: TRBJ1-2
d_call: TRBD1
clone_size: NA

cdr3_aa: CASSPGGLGLFF
cdr3_nt: TGTGCCAGCAGCCCGGGGGGGCTGGGACTGTTTTTT
v_call: TRBV7-6
j_call: TRBJ1-4
d_call: NA
clone_size: once

cdr3_aa: CASSHPPDTGYGYTF
cdr3_nt: TGTGCCAGCAGCCACCCTCCGGACACGGGCTATGGCTACACCTTC
v_call: TRBV4-2
j_call: TRBJ1-2
d_call: NA
clone_size: NA

cdr3_aa: CASSYWRDGYNSPLHF
cdr3_nt: TGTGCCAGCAGTTACTGGAGGGACGGATATAATTCACCCCTCCACTTT
v_call: TRBV6-5
j_call: TRBJ1-6
d_call: NA
clone_size: NA

cdr3_aa: CASSLEPTVYSPLHF
cdr3_nt: TGTGCCAGCAGTTTGGAGCCGACAGTTTATTCACCCCTCCACTTT
v_call: TRBV28
j_call: TRBJ1-6
d_call: NA
clone_size: NA

cdr3_aa: CADNGDRGNQPQHF
cdr3_nt: TGCGCCGATAACGGGGATCGCGGCAATCAGCCCCAGCATTTT
v_call: TRBV10-1
j_call: TRBJ1-5
d_call: NA
clone_size: NA

cdr3_aa: CSAQQGRGEKPFF
cdr3_nt: TGCAGCGCACAACAGGGGAGAGGAGAAAAACCGTTTTTT
v_call: TRBV29-1
j_call: TRBJ1-4
d_call: TRBD1
clone_size: NA

cdr3_aa: CASSTGTGFDQPQHF
cdr3_nt: TGTGCCAGCAGTACCGGGACAGGGTTCGATCAGCCCCAGCATTTT
v_call: TRBV6-5
j_call: TRBJ1-5
d_call: TRBD1
clone_size: NA

cdr3_aa: CASSLASTDTQYF
cdr3_nt: TGCGCCAGCAGCTTGGCGAGCACAGATACGCAGTATTTT
v_call: TRBV5-4
j_call: TRBJ2-3
d_call: NA
clone_size: once

cdr3_aa: CASSFTGDTQYF
cdr3_nt: TGTGCCAGCAGCTTCACGGGGGATACGCAGTATTTT
v_call: TRBV27
j_call: TRBJ2-3
d_call: NA
clone_size: few

cdr3_aa: CASKGRVMHTGELFF
cdr3_nt: TGTGCCAGCAAGGGCAGGGTTATGCACACCGGGGAGCTGTTTTTT
v_call: TRBV2
j_call: TRBJ2-2
d_call: NA
clone_size: NA

cdr3_aa: CAISESTGYGYTF
cdr3_nt: TGTGCCATCAGTGAGTCGACTGGCTATGGCTACACCTTC
v_call: TRBV10-3
j_call: TRBJ1-2
d_call: NA
clone_size: NA

cdr3_aa: CASSKEEQANTEAFF
cdr3_nt: TGTGCCAGCAGCAAAGAGGAACAGGCTAACACTGAAGCTTTCTTT
v_call: TRBV5-5
j_call: TRBJ1-1
d_call: NA
clone_size: NA

cdr3_aa: CASSWGWEETQYF
cdr3_nt: TGTGCCAGCAGCTGGGGCTGGGAAGAGACCCAGTACTTC
v_call: TRBV7-2
j_call: TRBJ2-5
d_call: NA
clone_size: NA

cdr3_aa: CASSLAGSYEQYF
cdr3_nt: TGTGCCAGCAGCTTAGCCGGGTCCTACGAGCAGTACTTC
v_call: TRBV11-3
j_call: TRBJ2-7
d_call: NA
clone_size: few

cdr3_aa: CASSSPRTGENGYTF
cdr3_nt: TGTGCCAGCAGTTCCCCAAGGACAGGGGAGAATGGCTACACCTTC
v_call: TRBV27
j_call: TRBJ1-2
d_call: TRBD1
clone_size: NA

cdr3_aa: CSSSQTSLEQFF
cdr3_nt: TGTTCCAGCAGCCAGACAAGCCTTGAGCAGTTCTTC
v_call: TRBV7-9
j_call: TRBJ2-1
d_call: NA
clone_size: NA

cdr3_aa: CASSRDGLDNEQFF
cdr3_nt: TGCGCCAGCAGTCGCGACGGACTGGACAATGAGCAGTTCTTC
v_call: TRBV5-1
j_call: TRBJ2-1
d_call: NA
clone_size: NA

cdr3_aa: CASSFPGQRMAFF
cdr3_nt: TGTGCCAGCTCATTTCCGGGACAGCGTATGGCTTTCTTT
v_call: TRBV18
j_call: TRBJ1-1
d_call: TRBD1
clone_size: NA

cdr3_aa: CAIGTSGGFGNEQFF
cdr3_nt: TGTGCCATCGGGACTAGCGGGGGGTTTGGTAATGAGCAGTTCTTC
v_call: TRBV10-3
j_call: TRBJ2-1
d_call: TRBD2
clone_size: NA

cdr3_aa: CASSLGLAGVYNEQFF
cdr3_nt: TGTGCCAGCAGCTTGGGACTAGCGGGGGTTTACAATGAGCAGTTCTTC
v_call: TRBV5-4
j_call: TRBJ2-1
d_call: TRBD2
clone_size: NA